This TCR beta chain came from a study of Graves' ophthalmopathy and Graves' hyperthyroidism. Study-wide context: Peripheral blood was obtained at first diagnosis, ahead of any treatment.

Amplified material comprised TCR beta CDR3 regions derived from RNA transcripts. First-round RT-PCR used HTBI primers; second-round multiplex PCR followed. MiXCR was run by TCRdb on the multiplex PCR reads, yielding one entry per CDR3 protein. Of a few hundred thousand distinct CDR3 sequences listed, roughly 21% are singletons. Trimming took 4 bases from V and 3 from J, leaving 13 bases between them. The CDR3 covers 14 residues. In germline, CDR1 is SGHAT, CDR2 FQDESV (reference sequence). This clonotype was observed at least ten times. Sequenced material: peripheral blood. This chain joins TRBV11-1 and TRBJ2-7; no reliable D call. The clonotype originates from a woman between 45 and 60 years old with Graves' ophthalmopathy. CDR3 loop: CASSSPGRYYEQYF. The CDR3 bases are TGTGCCAGCAGCTCCCCTGGGCGGTACTACGAGCAGTACTTC. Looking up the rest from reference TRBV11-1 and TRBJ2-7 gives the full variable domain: EAEVAQSPRYKITEKSQAVAFWCDPISGHATLYWYRQILGQGPELLVQFQDESVVDDSQLPKDRFSAERLKGVDSTLKIQPAELGDSAMYLCASSSPGRYYEQYFGPGTRLTVT.